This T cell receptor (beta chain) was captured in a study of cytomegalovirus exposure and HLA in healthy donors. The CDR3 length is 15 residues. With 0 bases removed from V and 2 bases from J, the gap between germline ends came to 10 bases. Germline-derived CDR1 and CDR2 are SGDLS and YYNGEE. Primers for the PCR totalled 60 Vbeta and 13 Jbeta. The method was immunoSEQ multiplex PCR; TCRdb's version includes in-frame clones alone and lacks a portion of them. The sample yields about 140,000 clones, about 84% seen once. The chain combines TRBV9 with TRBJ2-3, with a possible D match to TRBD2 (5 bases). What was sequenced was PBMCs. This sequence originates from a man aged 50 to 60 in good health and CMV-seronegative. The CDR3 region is CASSVAGIATDTQYF. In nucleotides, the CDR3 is TGTGCCAGCAGCGTAGCGGGGATTGCCACAGATACGCAGTATTTT.